This T cell receptor beta chain was sequenced for a study of IL-17A CD8 T cells in psoriatic arthritis synovium. Study-level background: The goal of the study was to define the phenotype, molecular profile and function of synovial IL-17A+CD8+ T cells in psoriatic arthritis pathogenesis. Study-wide conclusions, independent of this receptor: Morisita overlap indices above 0.8 were seen in a couple of patients because many Tc17 clones were shared with the synovial Tc1 population. Cells came from synovial fluid rather than synovial tissue, since no psoriatic arthritis synovial tissue samples were available. Although most synovial CD8+ subsets stayed polyclonal, some individual clones made up over 4.5% of the repertoire. Only a few patients were covered by TCR sequencing, and this limited sample size was acknowledged by the authors.

CD3+ T cells were isolated magnetically, stimulated for roughly 1.5 hours with PMA and ionomycin, and then labeled using IL-17A and IFNgamma cytokine secretion assays. Synovial fluid effusions were aspirated from actively inflamed joints of psoriatic arthritis patients. Memory CD8+ T cells in synovial fluid were sorted patient by patient into Tc17 (IL-17A+) cells, bulk memory cells and Tc1 (IL-17A-IFNgamma+) cells in order to compare their TCR repertoires. The Classification of Psoriatic Arthritis Study Group (CASPAR) criteria were met by the psoriatic arthritis patients. After counterstaining with viability dye plus anti-CD3, CD8, CD14 and CD4 antibodies, the cytokine-secreting cells were sorted on a BD FACSAria. In a few patients with psoriatic arthritis, sorted CD8+ T cell subsets from synovial fluid were put through TCRbeta sequencing. Synovial fluid mononuclear cells were isolated with Lymphoprep and cryopreserved in liquid nitrogen before use. The medium used for cryopreservation had around 50% fetal calf serum and approximately 10% dimethyl sulfoxide.

After DNA extraction (Qiagen), TCRbeta V-D-J rearrangements were amplified in a bias-controlled manner and then sequenced at high throughput (immunoSEQ; Adaptive Biotech). Per the source publication's procedure: The immunoSEQ Analyzer platform was used to analyze productive sequences at the sequence level. Clonality was calculated as 1 minus Pielou's evenness, so values run from 0 (highly polyclonal) up to 1 (monoclonal). How much repertoires overlapped between subsets was quantified with the Morisita index, which goes from 0 (no similarity) to 1 (complete similarity). Imported from immuneACCESS, the table was reduced by TCRdb to in-frame sequences with V and J called. These copies leave out some clones; in studies compared against another copy, an unresolved V gene accounts for under half, and the cause of the remainder is not known. V, J and clone size reflect that table, while D and trimming were determined from the DNA. The sample table contains about 2,200 clones; only one count was recorded for 72% of them. The biggest ten clones account for about 16% of the sample.

A word on this clone: There is no known antigen for this receptor. Base qualities are not at hand, and no much larger clone is one base apart.

From the germline V gene (reference sequence), CDR1 is SEHNR and CDR2 is FQNEAQ. Germline trimming: 5 bases from V, 2 bases from J; junction bases outside gene matches: 8. Inclusive of the bounding cysteine and phenylalanine, the CDR3 is 16 residues long. The read is trimmed to its CDR3 DNA, 48 bases read in frame from base 1. The sequence is built from TRBV7-9 and TRBJ2-5, with TRBD1 matching 10 junction bases. This clonotype was obtained from a human donor with psoriatic arthritis. Sample: IFN-gamma+ CD8+ T cells from synovial fluid. The cell subset or site label corresponds to: IL-17A-IFNgamma+ memory CD8+ (Tc1) cells. The CDR3 reads CASSQYRDRGQETQYF. The nucleotide sequence is given as TGTGCCAGCAGCCAGTACCGGGACAGGGGACAAGAGACCCAGTACTTC.